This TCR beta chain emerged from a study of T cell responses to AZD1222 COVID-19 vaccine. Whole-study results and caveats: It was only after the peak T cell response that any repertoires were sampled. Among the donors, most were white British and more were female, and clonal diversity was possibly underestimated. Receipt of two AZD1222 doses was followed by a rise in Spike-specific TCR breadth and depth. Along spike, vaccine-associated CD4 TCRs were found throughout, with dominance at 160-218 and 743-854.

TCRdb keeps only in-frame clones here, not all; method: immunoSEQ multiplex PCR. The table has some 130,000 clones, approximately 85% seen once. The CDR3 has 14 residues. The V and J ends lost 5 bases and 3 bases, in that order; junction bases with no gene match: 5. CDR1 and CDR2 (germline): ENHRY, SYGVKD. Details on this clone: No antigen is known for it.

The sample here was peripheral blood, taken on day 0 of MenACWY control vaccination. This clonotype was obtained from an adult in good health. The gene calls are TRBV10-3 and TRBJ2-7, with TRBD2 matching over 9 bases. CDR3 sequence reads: CAISLAGEGYEQYF. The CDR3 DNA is TGTGCCATCAGTTTAGCGGGAGAAGGCTACGAGCAGTACTTC.